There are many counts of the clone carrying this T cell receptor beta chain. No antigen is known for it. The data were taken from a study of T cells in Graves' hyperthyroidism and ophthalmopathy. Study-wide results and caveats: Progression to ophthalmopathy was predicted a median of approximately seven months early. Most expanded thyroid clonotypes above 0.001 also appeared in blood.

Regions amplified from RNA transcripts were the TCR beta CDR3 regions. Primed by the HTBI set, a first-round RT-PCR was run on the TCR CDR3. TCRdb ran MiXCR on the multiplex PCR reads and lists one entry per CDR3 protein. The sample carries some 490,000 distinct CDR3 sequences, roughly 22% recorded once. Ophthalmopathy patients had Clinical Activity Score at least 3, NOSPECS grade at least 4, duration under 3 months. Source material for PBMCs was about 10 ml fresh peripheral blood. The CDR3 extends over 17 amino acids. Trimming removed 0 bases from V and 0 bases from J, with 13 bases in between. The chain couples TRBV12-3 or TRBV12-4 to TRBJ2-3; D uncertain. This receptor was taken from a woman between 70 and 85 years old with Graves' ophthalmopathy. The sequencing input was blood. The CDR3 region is CASSLAQSPISTDTQYF. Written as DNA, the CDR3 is TGTGCCAGCAGTTTAGCGCAATCACCGATAAGCACAGATACGCAGTATTTT.